This entry lists 14 T cell receptor beta chains sequenced from one sample in a study of CD8+CD57+ T cells in acquired aplastic anemia. Genomic DNA acted as the template from which TCR beta VDJ combination and CDR3 sequence profiling were carried out. TCRdb recomputed calls from the reads with MiXCR, one row per CDR3 protein. Among approximately 170,000 distinct CDR3 sequences listed, 55% to 70% were seen once. The sample consisted of sorted CD4+, CD8+, or CD8+CD57+ T cells (not recorded which) from PBMCs. The receptors come from a human donor in good health.

J is TRBJ2-3 and V is TRBV7-8; no clear D gene. There are 13 residues in the CDR3. Germline values: CDR1 SGHVS, CDR2 FQNEAQ. V lost 6 bases and J 6 bases, leaving 13 bases between the germline ends. The CDR3: CASSTRPWDTQYF. The CDR3 bases are TGTGCCAGCAGTACCCGGCCGTGGGATACGCAGTATTTT.

V gene TRBV10-3 combines with J gene TRBJ2-2; D uncertain. V was cut by 0 bases and J by 4 bases, with 12 bases left in between. The CDR3 has 16 amino acids. CDR1 is ENHRY and CDR2 is SYGVKD in the germline V gene. The CDR3 DNA is TGTGCCATCAGTGAGTCGTTAGGGCCAAGCACCGGGGAGCTGTTTTTT. Translation: CAISESLGPSTGELFF.

This clonotype was detected only once. The chain uses TRBV6-6 and TRBJ2-3, with 9 bases fitting TRBD1. Germline CDR1 reads MNHNY; CDR2 reads SVGAGI (reference sequence). The ends lost 6 bases at V and 12 bases at J; junction bases unmatched: 1. CDR3 length equals 10 residues. CDR3 sequence reads: CASRTGGQYF. Written as DNA, the CDR3 is TGTGCCAGCAGAACAGGGGGCCAGTATTTT.

This clonotype was seen a handful of times. V and J are TRBV19 and TRBJ1-6, with 9 bases lining up with TRBD1. The V segment lost 1 base and the J segment 9 bases; nucleotides outside the gene matches: 4. The CDR3 contains 15 residues. CDR1 is LNHDA and CDR2 is SQIVND in the germline V gene (reference sequence). DNA of the CDR3: TGTGCCAGTAGTATAGGACAGGGGGTTGGTTCACCCCTCCACTTT. As protein: CASSIGQGVGSPLHF.

The V gene is TRBV7-9, the J gene TRBJ2-7, with 8 bases aligning to TRBD1. The germline V gene encodes CDR1 SEHNR and CDR2 FQNEAQ (reference sequence). The ends lost 5 bases at V and 6 bases at J; junction bases unmatched: 9. The CDR3 length is 14 residues. CDR3 sequence (DNA): TGTGCCAGCAGCCGAGGACAGGGCGGTGCCGAGCAGTACTTC. It yields the protein CASSRGQGGAEQYF.

Here the CDR3 reads CASSWAGLAGEAYEQYF. The CDR3 DNA sequence: TGTGCCAGCAGTTGGGCTGGGCTAGCGGGGGAAGCCTACGAGCAGTACTTC. The chain has TRBV6-5 and TRBJ2-7; 10 bases map to TRBD2. In germline, CDR1 is MNHEY, CDR2 SVGAGI. The V gene end was trimmed by 4 bases and the J gene end by 2 bases; junction bases not matched to a gene: 11. There are 17 residues in the CDR3.

In this sample, this clonotype turned up many times. The rearrangement uses TRBV7-9 and TRBJ2-7; 8 bases are shared with TRBD1. Per the germline V gene, CDR1 is SEHNR and CDR2 is FQNEAQ (reference sequence). This CDR3 contains 14 residues. V trimming: 5 bases; J trimming: 7 bases; junction bases outside the gene matches: 10. The CDR3 loop is CASSEAGTGEEQYF. Here the CDR3 DNA reads TGTGCCAGCAGCGAAGCCGGGACAGGTGAAGAGCAGTACTTC.

This chain uses TRBV2 with TRBJ2-7; tentatively, D is TRBD1 or TRBD2 (9 bases each). Germline values: CDR1 SNHLY, CDR2 FYNNEI. This CDR3 spans 16 amino acids. Trimming stripped 2 bases from V and 2 bases from J, with 16 bases between. This CDR3 reads CASSESSGTGTYEQYF. The CDR3 region has the DNA TGTGCCAGCAGTGAATCTAGCGGGACAGGGACCTACGAGCAGTACTTC.

The rearrangement links TRBV20-1 to TRBJ2-7; D is ambiguous. CDR3 length equals 13 residues. The germline gives CDR1 DFQATT, CDR2 SNEGSKA (reference sequence). With 1 base removed from V and 3 bases from J, the gap between germline ends came to 10 bases. In DNA form, the CDR3 reads TGCAGTGCTAGAGGGAGAACTTACTACGAGCAGTACTTC. It translates to CSARGRTYYEQYF.

This clonotype occurred many times. The chain is built from TRBV5-1 and TRBJ2-3, with unresolved D. This CDR3 comprises 15 residues. CDR1 is SGHRS, CDR2 YFSETQ, per germline. Trimming cost V 3 bases and J 0 bases, with 11 bases left between them. In DNA form, the CDR3 reads TGCGCCAGCAGCTCCCTGGGGATTAGCACAGATACGCAGTATTTT. Translating it yields CASSSLGISTDTQYF.

The chain recombines TRBV20-1 with TRBJ1-6; no clear D gene. The CDR3 has 15 amino acids. V was clipped by 7 bases and J by 1 base, with 14 bases between them. Germline CDR1 reads DFQATT; CDR2 reads SNEGSKA (reference sequence). The CDR3, as DNA: TGCAGTGGCCTGGGTGGCGCATCCTATAATTCACCCCTCCACTTT. Amino acid sequence: CSGLGGASYNSPLHF.

The sample holds many counts of this clonotype. V is TRBV4-1 and J is TRBJ1-5; D is perhaps TRBD1 (5 bases). The CDR3 spans 17 residues. From germline, CDR1 is MGHRA and CDR2 YSYEKL. V was pared by 0 bases and J by 0 bases, with 12 bases between. The CDR3 loop is CASSQEMQGNSNQPQHF. The DNA for the CDR3 is TGCGCCAGCAGCCAAGAAATGCAGGGAAATAGCAATCAGCCCCAGCATTTT.

With regard to this clonotype: Relative to the germline gene, one junction end is altered; a read error may explain this. The rearrangement uses TRBV7-9 and TRBJ2-5, with D perhaps matching TRBD1 (5 bases). This CDR3 region has 17 residues. Germline V gives CDR1 SEHNR, CDR2 FQNEAQ (reference sequence). CDR3 nucleotide sequence: TGTGCCAGCAGCTTAGCGCAGGGCAGTGATTACCAAGGGACCCAGTACTTC. Translated: CASSLAQGSDYQGTQYF.

This clonotype was found a few times. The V gene is TRBV20-1, the J gene TRBJ2-5; a weak D match, TRBD2 (5 bases). V gave up 3 bases and J gave up 10 bases, with 9 bases separating them. From germline, CDR1 is DFQATT and CDR2 SNEGSKA (reference sequence). This CDR3 has 10 amino acids. The CDR3 bases are TGCAGTGCTAGGGCCGGGGACCAGTACTTC. Translating gives CSARAGDQYF.